This T cell receptor beta chain was sequenced during a study of T cell clonotyping in hematopoietic cell transplantation. Notes on the study in general: Higher Inverse Simpson Index values in graft donor and pretransplant recipient predicted broader posttransplant TCR diversity. After transplant, recipient diversity fell while pathologically expanded clonotypes grew through day 180. CD4 and CD8 repertoire contributions could not be separated without sorting.

The repertoire was sequenced with immunoSEQ multiplex PCR; TCRdb's copy has only in-frame clones and lacks some. The sample has around 11,000 clones; 87% are singletons. Described time point: recipient sample about 28 days before transplant, after cytoreduction. Samples: about 28 days before transplant, then days 30, 100 and 180 after. As for this clone: What it binds is unknown.

CDR1 is SGHRS and CDR2 is YFSETQ in the germline V gene. V lost 1 base and J lost 3, with 7 bases in between. The CDR3 covers 13 residues. The source of this sequence is a woman aged 45-60 years with chronic myeloid leukemia. Some clones in this sample may be carry-over from other donors' samples. The sequences come from peripheral blood mononuclear cells, collected before stem cell transplant. The genes are TRBV5-1 and TRBJ1-1; D call uncertain. CDR3 amino acids: CASSLSHHTEAFF. As DNA, the CDR3 is TGCGCCAGCAGCTTGTCACACCACACTGAAGCTTTCTTT.